The clone carrying this TCR beta chain turned up a few times. Trimming stripped 5 bases from V and 3 bases from J, with 14 bases between. From germline, CDR1 is LGHNT and CDR2 FRNRAP. The CDR3 contains 14 residues. The sequenced template was RNA, covering the TCR beta CDR3 region. HTBI-primed RT-PCR formed the first round, and a multiplex PCR formed the second. TCRdb fed the multiplex PCR reads into MiXCR, producing one record per CDR3 protein. The sample yields 600,000 to 650,000 distinct CDR3 sequences, 20% to 25% seen once. These data belong to a study of Graves' ophthalmopathy and Graves' hyperthyroidism.

The material sequenced was peripheral blood. The sequence came from a woman aged 18-30 years with stable Graves' hyperthyroidism. Some clones in this sample may be carry-over from other donors' samples. The chain is built from TRBV12-5 and TRBJ2-7; D uncertain. This chain's CDR3 is CASGPSPSYYEQYF. CDR3 coding DNA: TGTGCTAGTGGTCCCTCCCCGTCCTACTACGAGCAGTACTTC.